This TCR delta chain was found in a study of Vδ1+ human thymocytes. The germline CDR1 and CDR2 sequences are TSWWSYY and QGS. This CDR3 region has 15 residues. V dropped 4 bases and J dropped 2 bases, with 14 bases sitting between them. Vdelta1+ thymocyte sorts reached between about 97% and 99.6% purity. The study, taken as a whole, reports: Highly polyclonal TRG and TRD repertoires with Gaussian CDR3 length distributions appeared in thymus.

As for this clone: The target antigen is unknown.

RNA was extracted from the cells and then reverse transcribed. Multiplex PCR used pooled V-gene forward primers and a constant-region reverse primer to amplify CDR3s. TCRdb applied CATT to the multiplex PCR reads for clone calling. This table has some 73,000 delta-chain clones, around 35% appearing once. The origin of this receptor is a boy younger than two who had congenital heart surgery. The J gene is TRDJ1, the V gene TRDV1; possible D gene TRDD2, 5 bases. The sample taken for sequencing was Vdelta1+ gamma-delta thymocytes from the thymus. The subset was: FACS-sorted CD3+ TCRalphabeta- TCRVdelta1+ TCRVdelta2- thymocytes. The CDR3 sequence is CALGGLLTQTDKLIF. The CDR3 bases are TGTGCTCTTGGGGGCCTTCTTACCCAAACCGATAAACTCATCTTT.